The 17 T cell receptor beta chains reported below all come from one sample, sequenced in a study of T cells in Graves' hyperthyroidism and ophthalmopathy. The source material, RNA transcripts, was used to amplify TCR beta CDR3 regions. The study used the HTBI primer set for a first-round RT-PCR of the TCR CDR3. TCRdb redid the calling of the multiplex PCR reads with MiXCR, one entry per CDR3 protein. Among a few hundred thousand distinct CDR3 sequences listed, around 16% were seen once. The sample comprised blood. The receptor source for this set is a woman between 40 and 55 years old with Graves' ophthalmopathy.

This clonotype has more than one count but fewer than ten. The chain's CDR3 is CASSFGSGVTNTEAFF. As DNA, the CDR3 is TGTGCCAGCAGCTTTGGGTCGGGGGTTACGAACACTGAAGCTTTCTTT. The rearrangement links TRBV7-9 to TRBJ1-1; D possibly corresponds to TRBD1 (5 bases). There are 16 residues in the CDR3. V was cut by 3 bases and J by 1 base, with 15 bases left in between. From germline, CDR1 is SEHNR and CDR2 FQNEAQ (reference sequence).

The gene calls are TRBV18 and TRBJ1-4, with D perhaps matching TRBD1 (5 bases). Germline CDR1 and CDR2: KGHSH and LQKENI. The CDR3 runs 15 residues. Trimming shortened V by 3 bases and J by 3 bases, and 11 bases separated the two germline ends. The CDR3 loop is CASSPQGKPNEKLFF. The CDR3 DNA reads TGTGCCAGCTCACCCCAGGGAAAACCTAATGAAAAACTGTTTTTT.

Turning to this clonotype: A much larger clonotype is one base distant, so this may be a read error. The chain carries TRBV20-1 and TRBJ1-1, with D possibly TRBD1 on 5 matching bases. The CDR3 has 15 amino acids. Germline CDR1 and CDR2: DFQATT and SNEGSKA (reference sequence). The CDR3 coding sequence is TGCAGTGCTACCGTTTTATGGGGCGCGGACACTGAAGCTTCCTTT. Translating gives CSATVLWGADTEASF.

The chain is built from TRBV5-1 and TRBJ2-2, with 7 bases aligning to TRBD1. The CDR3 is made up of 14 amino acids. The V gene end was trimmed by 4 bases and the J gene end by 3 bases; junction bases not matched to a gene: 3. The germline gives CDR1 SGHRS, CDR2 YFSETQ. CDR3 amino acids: CASSPGQYTGELFF. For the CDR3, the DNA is TGCGCCAGCAGCCCGGGACAGTACACCGGGGAGCTGTTTTTT.

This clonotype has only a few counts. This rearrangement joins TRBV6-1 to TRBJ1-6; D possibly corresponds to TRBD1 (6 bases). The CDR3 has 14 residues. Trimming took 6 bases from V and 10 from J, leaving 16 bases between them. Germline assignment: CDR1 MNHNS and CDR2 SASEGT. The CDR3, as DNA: TGTGCCAGCAGCCAAGGACAGCCGGGGTCACCCCTCCACTTT. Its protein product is CASSQGQPGSPLHF.

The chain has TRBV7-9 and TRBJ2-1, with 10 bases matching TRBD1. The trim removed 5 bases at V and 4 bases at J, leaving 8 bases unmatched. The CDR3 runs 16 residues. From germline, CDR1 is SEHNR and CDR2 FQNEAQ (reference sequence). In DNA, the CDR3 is TGTGCCAGCAGCCCCTGGACAGGGGGGAAATACAATGAGCAGTTCTTC. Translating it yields CASSPWTGGKYNEQFF.

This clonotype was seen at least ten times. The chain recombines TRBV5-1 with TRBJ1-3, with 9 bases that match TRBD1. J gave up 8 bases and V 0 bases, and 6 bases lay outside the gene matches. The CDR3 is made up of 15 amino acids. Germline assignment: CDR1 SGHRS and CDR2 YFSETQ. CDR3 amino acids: CASSLATGGLDTIYF. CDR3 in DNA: TGCGCCAGCAGCTTGGCTACAGGGGGCTTAGACACCATATATTTT. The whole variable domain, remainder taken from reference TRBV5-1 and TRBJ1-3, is KAGVTQTPRYLIKTRGQQVTLSCSPISGHRSVSWYQQTPGQGLQFLFEYFSETQRNKGNFPGRFSGRQFSNSRSEMNVSTLELGDSALYLCASSLATGGLDTIYFGEGSWLTVV.

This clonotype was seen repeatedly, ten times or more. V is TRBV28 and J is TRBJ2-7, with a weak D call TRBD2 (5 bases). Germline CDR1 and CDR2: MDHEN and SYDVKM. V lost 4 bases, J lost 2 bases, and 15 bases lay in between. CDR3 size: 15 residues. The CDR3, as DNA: TGTGCCAGCAGTTCGGATTGGGCGGGTACCTACGAGCAGTACTTC. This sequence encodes CASSSDWAGTYEQYF. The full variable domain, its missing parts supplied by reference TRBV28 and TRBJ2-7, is DVKVTQSSRYLVKRTGEKVFLECVQDMDHENMFWYRQDPGLGLRLIYFSYDVKMKEKGDIPEGYSVSREKKERFSLILESASTNQTSMYLCASSSDWAGTYEQYFGPGTRLTVT.

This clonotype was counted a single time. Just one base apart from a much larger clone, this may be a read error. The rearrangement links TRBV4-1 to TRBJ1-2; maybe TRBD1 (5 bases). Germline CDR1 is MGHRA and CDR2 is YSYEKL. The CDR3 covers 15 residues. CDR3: CASSQDVKGRGGYAF. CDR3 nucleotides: TGCGCCAGCAGCCAAGATGTTAAGGGGCGGGGAGGCTACGCCTTC.

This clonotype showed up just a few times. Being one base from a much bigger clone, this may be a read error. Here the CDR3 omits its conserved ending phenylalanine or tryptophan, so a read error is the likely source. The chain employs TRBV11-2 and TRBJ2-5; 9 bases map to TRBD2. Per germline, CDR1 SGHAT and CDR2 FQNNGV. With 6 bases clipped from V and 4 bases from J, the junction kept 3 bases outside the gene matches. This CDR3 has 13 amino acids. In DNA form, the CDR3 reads TGTGCCAGCAGTAGCGGGAGCCCAGAGACCCAGTACCTC. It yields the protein CASSSGSPETQYL.

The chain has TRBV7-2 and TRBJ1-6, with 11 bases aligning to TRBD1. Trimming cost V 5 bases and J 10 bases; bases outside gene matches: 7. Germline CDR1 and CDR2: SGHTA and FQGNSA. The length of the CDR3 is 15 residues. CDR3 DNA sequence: TGTGCCAGCAGCCGTCGGACAGGGGGCGGATCACCCCTCCACTTT. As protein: CASSRRTGGGSPLHF.

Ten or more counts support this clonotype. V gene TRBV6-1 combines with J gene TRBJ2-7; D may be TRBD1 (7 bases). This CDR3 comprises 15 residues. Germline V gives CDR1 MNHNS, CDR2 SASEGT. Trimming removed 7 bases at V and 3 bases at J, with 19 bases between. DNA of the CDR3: TGTGCCAGCACCGCCTCAGGGGGGCGCTTCTACGAGCAGTACTTC. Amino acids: CASTASGGRFYEQYF.

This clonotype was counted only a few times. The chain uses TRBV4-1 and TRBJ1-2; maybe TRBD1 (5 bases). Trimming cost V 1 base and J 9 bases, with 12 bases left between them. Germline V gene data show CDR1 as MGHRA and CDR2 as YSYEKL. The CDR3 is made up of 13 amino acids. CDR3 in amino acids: CASSQVRGRSYTF. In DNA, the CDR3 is TGCGCCAGCAGCCAAGTCCGGGGCCGGAGCTACACCTTC.

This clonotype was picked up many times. The CDR3 DNA reads as TGTGCCAGCCTAGCTCCTCGCTCCGGGGGTGAGCAGTTCTTC. The encoded protein is CASLAPRSGGEQFF. The V gene is TRBV6-1, the J gene TRBJ2-1; D might be TRBD2 (6 bases). V dropped 8 bases and J dropped 9 bases, with 20 bases sitting between them. This CDR3 spans 14 amino acids. From germline, CDR1 is MNHNS and CDR2 SASEGT.

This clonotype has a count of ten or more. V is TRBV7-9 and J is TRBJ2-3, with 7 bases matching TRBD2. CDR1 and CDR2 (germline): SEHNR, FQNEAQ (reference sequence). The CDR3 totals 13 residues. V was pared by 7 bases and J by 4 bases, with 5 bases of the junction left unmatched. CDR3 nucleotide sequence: TGTGCCAGCACTTTTGGGGGGGCAGATACGCAGTATTTT. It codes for CASTFGGADTQYF.

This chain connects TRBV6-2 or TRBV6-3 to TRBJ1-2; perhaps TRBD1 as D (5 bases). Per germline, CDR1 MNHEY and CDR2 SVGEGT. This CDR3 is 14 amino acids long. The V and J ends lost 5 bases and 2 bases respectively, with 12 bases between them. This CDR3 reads CASSRGLENYGYTF. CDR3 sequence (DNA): TGTGCCAGCAGTAGGGGCCTCGAGAACTATGGCTACACCTTC.

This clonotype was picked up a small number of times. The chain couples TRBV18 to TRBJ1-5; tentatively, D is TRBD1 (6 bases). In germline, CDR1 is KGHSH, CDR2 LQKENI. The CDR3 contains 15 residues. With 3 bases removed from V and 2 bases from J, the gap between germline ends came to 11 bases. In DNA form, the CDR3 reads TGTGCCAGCTCACCTCAAGGGGGTGGCAATCAGCCCCAGCATTTT. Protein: CASSPQGGGNQPQHF.